This TCR beta chain was captured by sequencing in a study of Ad26.COV2.S vaccination and SARS-CoV-2 variants. Study as a whole: Once, or twice with 56 days between doses, Ad26.COV2.S was given intramuscularly. Study-wide results and caveats: Quantification of TCR breadth and depth may have yielded underestimates of total T cell responses. Placebo recipients had lower spike-specific TCR breadth than vaccine recipients.

The CDR3 has 12 amino acids. About this clone: What it binds is unknown.

Using immunoSEQ multiplex PCR, the repertoire was profiled, and TCRdb retains in-frame clones only, with some absent. The sample lists more than 400,000 clones, about 90% occurring once. As for treatment: around 19 received Ad26.COV2.S at low or high dose, single or two shots; about 5 received placebo; per-sample allocation not given. Sampling was done on day 63 after the first vaccine or placebo injection. In Boston, an adult donor aged 18-55 years took part. The input for sequencing was peripheral blood, taken in a trial of Ad26.COV2.S vaccine versus placebo. The rearrangement joins TRBV21-1 to TRBJ2-3; TRBD1, the table's D call, was not compared with the DNA. TRBV21-1 is reported as a pseudogene. The receptor was isolated from a person aged 18-60 years who received the Ad26.COV2.S COVID-19 vaccine or a placebo. CDR3 coding DNA: TGTGCCAGCAGCAAATACAGGGATACGCAGTATTTT. It codes for CASSKYRDTQYF.